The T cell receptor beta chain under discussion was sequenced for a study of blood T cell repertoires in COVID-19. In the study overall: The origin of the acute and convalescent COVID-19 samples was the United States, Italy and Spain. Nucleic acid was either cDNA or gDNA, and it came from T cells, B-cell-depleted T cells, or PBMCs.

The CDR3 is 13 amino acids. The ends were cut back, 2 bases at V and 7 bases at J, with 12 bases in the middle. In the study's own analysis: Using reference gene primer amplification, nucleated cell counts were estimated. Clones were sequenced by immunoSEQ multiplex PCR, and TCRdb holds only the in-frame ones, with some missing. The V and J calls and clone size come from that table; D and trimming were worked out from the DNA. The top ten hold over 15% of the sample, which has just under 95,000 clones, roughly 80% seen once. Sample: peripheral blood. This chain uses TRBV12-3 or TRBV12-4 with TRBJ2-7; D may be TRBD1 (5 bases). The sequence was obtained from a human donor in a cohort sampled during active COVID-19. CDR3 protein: CASSLLQVGEQYF. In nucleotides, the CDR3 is TGTGCCAGCAGTTTACTACAGGTGGGTGAGCAGTACTTC.